This TCR beta chain was captured in a study of cytomegalovirus exposure and HLA in healthy donors. PCR involved 60 Vbeta and 13 Jbeta primers. The protocol was immunoSEQ multiplex PCR, while the TCRdb copy is restricted to in-frame clones and leaves out a portion. This sample has around 39,000 clones, with approximately 80% found just once. This clone has a handful of counts. Its antigen is still unknown. General observations from the study: As was reported, the classifier diagnosed cytomegalovirus status with high specificity and sensitivity. An analysis was carried out at a later point. It showed that HLA-associated TCR beta chains were more clonally expanded than equally common non-associated chains.

The CDR3 totals 16 residues. Germline CDR1 is SGHTA and CDR2 is FQGTGA. V lost 5 bases, J lost 7 bases, and 11 bases stayed unmatched. The chain combines TRBV7-3 with TRBJ2-2, with 9 positions matching TRBD1. Sequencing used PBMCs. The receptor's source is a man younger than 40 in good health and CMV-seronegative. The CDR3 coding sequence is TGTGCCAGCAGCCTCAACTCCGGGACAGGGTACGGGGAGCTGTTTTTT. It translates to CASSLNSGTGYGELFF.